This T cell receptor beta chain was captured by sequencing in a study of blood T cell repertoires in COVID-19. Whole-study context: Spain, Italy and the United States supplied samples that represented acute and convalescent COVID-19.

Patients of the Seattle cohort, enrolled during active infection, were followed longitudinally. The CDR3 is 16 residues long. V lost 1 base, J lost 3 bases, and 16 bases lay in between. Germline V CDR1 and CDR2: LGHDT, YNNKEL (reference sequence). As originally analysed: Estimated nucleated cell counts came from reference gene primer amplification. Sequencing used immunoSEQ multiplex PCR; TCRdb keeps in-frame clones, though not all of them. The D gene and trimming were derived from the DNA, and the V and J assignments and clone size from that table. This table holds some 520,000 clones, 80% to 90% found once.

This chain uses TRBV3-1 (or the pseudogene TRBV3-2) with TRBJ2-7, with D perhaps TRBD2 (6 bases). This clonotype was sampled from a man in his late teens or twenties with COVID-19, enrolled during active disease. Sequenced sample: peripheral blood. CDR3 in amino acids: CASSQVGLPFLYEQYF. CDR3 nucleotide sequence: TGTGCCAGCAGCCAAGTGGGACTCCCTTTCCTCTACGAGCAGTACTTC.